This TCR beta chain came from a study of technical replicates of blood from four donors. Clones were sequenced by immunoSEQ multiplex PCR, and TCRdb holds only the in-frame ones, with some missing. The repertoire includes some 74,000 clones, nearly 97% of them detected once, and 0.2% to 0.3% sits in the top ten. The CDR3 spans 15 residues. Germline lookup yields CDR1 LNHDA and CDR2 SQIVND (reference sequence). With 2 bases clipped from V and 1 base from J, the junction kept 4 bases outside the gene matches. This TCR was sampled from a human donor in good health. The sequenced material came from T cells isolated from PBMCs. The chain employs TRBV19 and TRBJ1-1; 7 bases match TRBD1. CDR3 DNA: TGTGCCAGTAGTATAACGACAGGGAGGAACACTGAAGCTTTCTTT. Encoded protein: CASSITTGRNTEAFF.